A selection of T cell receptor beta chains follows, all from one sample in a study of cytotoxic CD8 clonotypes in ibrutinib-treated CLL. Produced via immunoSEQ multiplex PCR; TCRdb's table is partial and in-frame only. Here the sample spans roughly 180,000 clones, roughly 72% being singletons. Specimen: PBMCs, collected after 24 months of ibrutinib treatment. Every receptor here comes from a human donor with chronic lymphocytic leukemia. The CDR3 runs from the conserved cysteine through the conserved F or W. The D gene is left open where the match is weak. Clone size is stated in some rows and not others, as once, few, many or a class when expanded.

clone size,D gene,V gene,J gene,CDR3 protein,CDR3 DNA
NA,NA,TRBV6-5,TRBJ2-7,CASSYSAGTPYEQYF,TGTGCCAGCAGTTACTCGGCGGGAACCCCCTACGAGCAGTACTTC
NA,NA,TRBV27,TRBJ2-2,CASSFLPGTGELFF,TGTGCCAGCAGTTTTCTGCCGGGTACCGGGGAGCTGTTTTTT
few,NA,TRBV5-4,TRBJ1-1,CASSLVRGMNTEAFF,TGTGCCAGCAGCTTAGTTAGGGGAATGAACACTGAAGCTTTCTTT
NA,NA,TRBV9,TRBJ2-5,CASSVANNVGETQYF,TGTGCCAGCAGCGTAGCTAACAATGTGGGAGAGACCCAGTACTTC
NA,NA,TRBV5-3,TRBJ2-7,CASSFSIQPEQYF,TGTGCCAGCAGCTTCAGTATCCAGCCCGAGCAGTACTTC
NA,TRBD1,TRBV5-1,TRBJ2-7,CASSSGTETHEQYF,TGCGCCAGCAGTTCCGGGACAGAGACCCACGAGCAGTACTTC
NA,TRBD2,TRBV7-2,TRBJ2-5,CASSLGRLAGSQETQYF,TGTGCCAGCAGCTTAGGGAGACTAGCGGGAAGCCAAGAGACCCAGTACTTC
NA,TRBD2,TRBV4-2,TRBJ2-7,CASSPPGGRDEQYF,TGTGCCAGCAGCCCCCCGGGGGGGCGGGACGAGCAGTACTTC
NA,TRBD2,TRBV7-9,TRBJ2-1,CASSLRQGLAGGPYNEQFF,TGTGCCAGCAGCTTAAGGCAGGGACTAGCGGGAGGTCCCTACAATGAGCAGTTCTTC
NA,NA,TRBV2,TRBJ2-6,CASSIGEELTSGANVLTF,TGTGCCAGCTCAATTGGAGAGGAACTTACCTCTGGGGCCAACGTCCTGACTTTC
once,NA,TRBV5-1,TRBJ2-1,CASSYISYNEQFF,TGCGCCAGCAGCTACATCTCCTACAATGAGCAGTTCTTC
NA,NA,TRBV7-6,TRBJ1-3,CASSLALRDNSGNTIYF,TGTGCCAGCAGCTTAGCGCTGAGGGACAATTCTGGAAACACCATATATTTT
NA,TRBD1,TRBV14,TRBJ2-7,CASSLPGQPYEQYF,TGTGCCAGCAGCCTCCCGGGACAGCCCTACGAGCAGTACTTC
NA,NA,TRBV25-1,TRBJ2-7,CASRPQEGIGEQYF,TGTGCCAGCAGACCCCAGGAGGGAATTGGCGAGCAGTACTTC
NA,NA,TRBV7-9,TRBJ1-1,CASRATGGEAFF,TGTGCCAGCAGGGCCACCGGGGGAGAAGCTTTCTTT
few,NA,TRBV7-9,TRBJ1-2,CASSPWDGDFYGYTF,TGTGCCAGCAGCCCCTGGGACGGAGACTTCTATGGCTACACCTTC
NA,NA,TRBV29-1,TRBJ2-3,CSGGGGEGTDTQYF,TGCAGCGGCGGCGGCGGGGAGGGCACAGATACGCAGTATTTT
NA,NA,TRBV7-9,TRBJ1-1,CASSRQGLGTEAFF,TGTGCCAGCAGCCGTCAGGGGCTGGGTACTGAAGCTTTCTTT
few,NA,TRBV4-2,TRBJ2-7,CASSHLDGASSYEQYF,TGTGCCAGCAGCCACCTGGACGGAGCGAGCTCCTACGAGCAGTACTTC
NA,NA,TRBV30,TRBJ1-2,CAWSVRSRFNYGYTF,TGTGCCTGGAGTGTAAGAAGCAGGTTTAACTATGGCTACACCTTC
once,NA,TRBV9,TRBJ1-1,CASSPGAQRGTEAFF,TGTGCCAGCAGCCCAGGGGCGCAACGCGGAACTGAAGCTTTCTTT
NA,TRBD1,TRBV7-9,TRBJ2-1,CASSSTDRGGEQFF,TGTGCCAGCAGCTCCACAGACAGGGGGGGTGAGCAGTTCTTC
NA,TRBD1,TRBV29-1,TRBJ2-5,CSVGSGTGVETQYF,TGCAGCGTAGGATCCGGGACAGGGGTGGAGACCCAGTACTTC
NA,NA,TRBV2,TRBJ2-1,CASRKGDYPQYNEQFF,TGTGCCAGCAGAAAGGGGGACTATCCTCAATACAATGAGCAGTTCTTC
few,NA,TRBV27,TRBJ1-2,CASSFGAGGSWHGYTF,TGTGCCAGCAGTTTCGGAGCGGGGGGCAGTTGGCATGGCTACACCTTC
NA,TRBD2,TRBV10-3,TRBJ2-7,CAISELGDGGRGYEQYF,TGTGCCATCAGTGAGCTGGGTGACGGCGGGAGAGGCTACGAGCAGTACTTC
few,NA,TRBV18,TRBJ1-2,CASSPFSEGSYGYTF,TGTGCCAGCTCACCATTCAGCGAGGGGAGCTATGGCTACACCTTC
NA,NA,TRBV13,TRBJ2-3,CASSDRLGYTDTQYF,TGTGCCAGCAGCGACCGCCTGGGCTACACAGATACGCAGTATTTT
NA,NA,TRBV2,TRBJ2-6,CASSVSRVGANVLTF,TGTGCCAGCAGTGTATCCAGGGTTGGGGCCAACGTCCTGACTTTC
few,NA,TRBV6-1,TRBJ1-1,CASSEGLRQNTEAFF,TGTGCCAGCAGTGAAGGTTTAAGACAGAACACTGAAGCTTTCTTT
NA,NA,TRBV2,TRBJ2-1,CASSERSRYNEQFF,TGTGCCAGCAGTGAAAGGAGCCGCTACAATGAGCAGTTCTTC
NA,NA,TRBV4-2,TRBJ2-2,CASSQEGLEGELFF,TGTGCCAGCAGCCAAGAAGGGCTAGAAGGGGAGCTGTTTTTT
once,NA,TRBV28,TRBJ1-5,CASSLGGGALYNQPQHF,TGTGCCAGCAGTTTAGGAGGGGGGGCGCTGTACAATCAGCCCCAGCATTTT
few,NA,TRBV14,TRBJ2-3,CASSQDWANTQYF,TGTGCCAGCAGCCAAGATTGGGCAAATACGCAGTATTTT
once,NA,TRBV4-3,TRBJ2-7,CASSQVIFYEQYF,TGCGCCAGCAGCCAAGTCATTTTCTACGAGCAGTACTTC
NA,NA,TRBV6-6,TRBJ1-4,CASSSLRGFNREKLFF,TGTGCCAGCAGTTCACTTAGGGGGTTTAATCGGGAAAAACTGTTTTTT
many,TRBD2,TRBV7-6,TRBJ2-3,CASSRRGVREGTDTQYF,TGTGCCAGCAGCCGACGAGGGGTCCGGGAGGGCACAGATACGCAGTATTTT
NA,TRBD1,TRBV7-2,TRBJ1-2,CASSLGDSRNYGYTF,TGTGCCAGCAGCTTAGGGGACAGCCGTAACTATGGCTACACCTTC
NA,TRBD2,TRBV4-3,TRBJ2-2,CASSQVRSGGDTGELFF,TGCGCCAGCAGCCAAGTAAGATCGGGAGGGGACACCGGGGAGCTGTTTTTT
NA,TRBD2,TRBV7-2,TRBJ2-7,CASSLSRLAASYEQYF,TGTGCCAGCAGCTTGAGCCGGCTAGCGGCCTCCTACGAGCAGTACTTC
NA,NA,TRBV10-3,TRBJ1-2,CATGQGSTSSGYTF,TGTGCCACCGGGCAGGGTTCGACCTCTTCTGGCTACACCTTC
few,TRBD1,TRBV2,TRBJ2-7,CASSGQGSSYEQYF,TGTGCCAGCAGTGGACAGGGCAGCTCCTACGAGCAGTACTTC
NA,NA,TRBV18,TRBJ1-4,CASSPDTFSYNGEKLFF,TGTGCCAGCTCACCCGACACGTTTTCCTATAACGGTGAAAAACTGTTTTTT
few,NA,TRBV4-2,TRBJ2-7,CASSQVLAESYEQYF,TGTGCCAGCAGCCAAGTATTAGCAGAATCCTACGAGCAGTACTTC
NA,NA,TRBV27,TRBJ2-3,CASSLSSATAQRQYF,TGTGCCAGCAGTTTATCCTCCGCGACCGCCCAGCGGCAGTATTTT
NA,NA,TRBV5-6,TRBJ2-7,CASSLIGTRGYEQYF,TGTGCCAGCAGCTTAATTGGGACACGAGGCTACGAGCAGTACTTC
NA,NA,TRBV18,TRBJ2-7,CASSEDRSYEQYF,TGTGCCAGCTCCGAAGACCGATCCTACGAGCAGTACTTC
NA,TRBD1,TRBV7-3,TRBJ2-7,CASSSGQGTSYEQYF,TGTGCCAGCAGCTCCGGACAGGGGACCTCCTACGAGCAGTACTTC
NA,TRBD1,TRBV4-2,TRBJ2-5,CASSLTKGDRGGTQYF,TGTGCCAGCAGCCTCACAAAGGGCGACAGGGGGGGGACCCAGTACTTC
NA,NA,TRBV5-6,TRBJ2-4,CASSLNSLPGADEYF,TGTGCCAGCAGCCTAAATTCCCTCCCGGGGGCGGACGAGTACTTC
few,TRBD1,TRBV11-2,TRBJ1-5,CASKRTGNNQPQHF,TGTGCCAGCAAAAGGACAGGCAATAATCAGCCCCAGCATTTT
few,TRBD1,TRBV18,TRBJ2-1,CASYRGISYNEQFF,TGTGCCAGCTACAGGGGAATCTCCTACAATGAGCAGTTCTTC
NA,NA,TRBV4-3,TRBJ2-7,CASSQASGKELSFRSSAYEQYF,TGCGCCAGCAGCCAAGCCTCGGGGAAGGAGCTGAGTTTCCGTAGTTCCGCCTACGAGCAGTACTTC